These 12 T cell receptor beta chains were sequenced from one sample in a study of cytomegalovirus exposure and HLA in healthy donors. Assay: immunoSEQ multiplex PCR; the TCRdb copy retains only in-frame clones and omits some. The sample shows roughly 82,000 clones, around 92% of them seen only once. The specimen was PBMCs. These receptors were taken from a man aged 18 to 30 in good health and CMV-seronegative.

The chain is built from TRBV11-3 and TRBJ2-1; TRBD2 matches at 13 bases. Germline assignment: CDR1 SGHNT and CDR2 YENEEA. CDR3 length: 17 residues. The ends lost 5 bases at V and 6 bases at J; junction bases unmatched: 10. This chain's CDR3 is CASSPGTSGEKGNEQFF. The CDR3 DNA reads TGTGCCAGCAGCCCCGGGACTAGCGGGGAGAAGGGCAATGAGCAGTTCTTC.

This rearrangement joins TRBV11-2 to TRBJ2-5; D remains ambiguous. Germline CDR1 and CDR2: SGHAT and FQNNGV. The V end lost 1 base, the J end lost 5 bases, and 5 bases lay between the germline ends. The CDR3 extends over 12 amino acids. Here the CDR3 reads CASSLVVETQYF. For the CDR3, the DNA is TGTGCCAGCAGCTTAGTAGTTGAGACCCAGTACTTC.

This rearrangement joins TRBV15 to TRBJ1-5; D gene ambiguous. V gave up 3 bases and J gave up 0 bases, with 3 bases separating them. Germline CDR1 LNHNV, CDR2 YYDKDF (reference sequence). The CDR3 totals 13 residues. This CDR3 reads CATSRASNQPQHF. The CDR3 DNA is TGTGCCACCAGCAGGGCTAGCAATCAGCCCCAGCATTTT.

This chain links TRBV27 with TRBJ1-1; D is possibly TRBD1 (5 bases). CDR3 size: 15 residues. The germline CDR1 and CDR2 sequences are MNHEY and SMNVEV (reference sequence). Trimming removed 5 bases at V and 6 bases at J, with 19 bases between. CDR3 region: CASSPTDGWGAEAFF. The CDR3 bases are TGTGCCAGCAGTCCGACGGATGGCTGGGGGGCTGAAGCTTTCTTT.

CDR3 sequence: CASSRSDRGPGNTIYF. DNA for the CDR3: TGTGCCAGCTCACGGTCCGACAGGGGGCCTGGAAACACCATATATTTT. The chain has TRBV18 and TRBJ1-3, with 10 bases matching TRBD1. Per germline, CDR1 KGHSH and CDR2 LQKENI. V was pared by 4 bases and J by 2 bases, with 5 bases of the junction left unmatched. The CDR3 sequence is 16 residues long.

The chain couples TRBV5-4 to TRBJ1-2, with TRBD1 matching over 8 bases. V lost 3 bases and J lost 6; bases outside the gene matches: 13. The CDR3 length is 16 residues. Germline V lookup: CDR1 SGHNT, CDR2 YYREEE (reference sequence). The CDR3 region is CASSSVRAGGADGYTF. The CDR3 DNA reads TGTGCCAGCAGCTCTGTCCGGGCAGGGGGCGCCGATGGCTACACCTTC.

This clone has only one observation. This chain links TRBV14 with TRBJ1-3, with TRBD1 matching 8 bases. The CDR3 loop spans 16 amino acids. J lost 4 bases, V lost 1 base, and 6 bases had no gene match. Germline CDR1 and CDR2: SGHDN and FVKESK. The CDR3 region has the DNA TGTGCCAGCAGCCAAGTATCGACAGGGGTAGGAAACACCATATATTTT. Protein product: CASSQVSTGVGNTIYF.

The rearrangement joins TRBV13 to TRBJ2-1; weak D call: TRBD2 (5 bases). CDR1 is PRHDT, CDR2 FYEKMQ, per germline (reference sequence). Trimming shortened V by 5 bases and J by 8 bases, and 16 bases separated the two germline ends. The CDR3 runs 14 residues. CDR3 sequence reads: CASSAPRVGDEQFF. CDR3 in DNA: TGTGCCAGCAGCGCCCCGAGGGTCGGCGATGAGCAGTTCTTC.

CDR3 in DNA: TGTGCCAGCAGCTTAGTCCCAGGGTCGTACAATGAGCAGTTCTTC. Residues: CASSLVPGSYNEQFF. The chain carries TRBV11-3 and TRBJ2-1, with TRBD1 as a possible D gene (5 bases). The V and J ends lost 1 base and 4 bases respectively, with 11 bases between them. Looked up from germline, CDR1 is SGHNT and CDR2 is YENEEA. CDR3 length: 15 amino acids.

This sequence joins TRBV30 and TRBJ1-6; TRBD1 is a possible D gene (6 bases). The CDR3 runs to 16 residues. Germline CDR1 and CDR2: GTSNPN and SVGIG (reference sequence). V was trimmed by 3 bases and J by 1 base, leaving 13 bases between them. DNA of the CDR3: TGTGCCTGGAGACCGGACAGACGTTCCTATAATTCACCCCTCCACTTT. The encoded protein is CAWRPDRRSYNSPLHF.

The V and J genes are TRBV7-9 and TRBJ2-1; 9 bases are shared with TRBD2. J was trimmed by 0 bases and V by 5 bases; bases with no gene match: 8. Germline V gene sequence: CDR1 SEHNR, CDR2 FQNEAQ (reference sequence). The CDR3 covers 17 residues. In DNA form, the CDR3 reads TGTGCCAGCAGCCCCCGACTAGCGGCTAGCTCCTACAATGAGCAGTTCTTC. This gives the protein CASSPRLAASSYNEQFF.

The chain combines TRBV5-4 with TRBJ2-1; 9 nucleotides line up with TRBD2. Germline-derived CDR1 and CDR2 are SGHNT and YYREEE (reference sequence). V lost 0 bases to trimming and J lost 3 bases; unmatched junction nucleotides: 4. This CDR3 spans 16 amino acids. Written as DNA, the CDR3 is TGTGCCAGCAGCTTGGGACTTAGCGGGAGCTACAATGAGCAGTTCTTC. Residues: CASSLGLSGSYNEQFF.